The 27 T cell receptor beta chains given below trace back to one sample, sequenced in a study of T cell clones after liver transplantation. Data came from immunoSEQ multiplex PCR; TCRdb stores just in-frame clones and leaves some out. The data show 65,000 to 90,000 clones, about 88% seen once. Source: CD4+ T cells from blood, taken before liver transplant. All receptors derive from a human donor who received a liver transplant.

The rearrangement uses TRBV21-1 and TRBJ1-2; the DNA was not used to check the table's D call, TRBD1. TRBV21-1 is a pseudogene locus. The CDR3 has 13 amino acids. The CDR3: CASSLGTGNGYTF. Written as DNA, the CDR3 is TGTGCCAGCAGCCTAGGGACAGGGAATGGCTACACCTTC.

V usage is TRBV7-9 and J usage is TRBJ2-4; tentatively, D is TRBD2 (6 bases). Germline V gene lookup returns CDR1 SEHNR and CDR2 FQNEAQ (reference sequence). The CDR3 contains 16 residues. Trimming left V 2 bases short and J 0 bases short, with 11 bases between. The CDR3 loop is CASSLLAGLAKNIQYF. The CDR3 DNA sequence: TGTGCCAGCAGCTTATTGGCGGGGCTAGCCAAAAACATTCAGTACTTC.

The chain couples TRBV29-1 to TRBJ1-2; no firm D call. V was cut by 3 bases and J by 1 base, with 15 bases left in between. The germline V gene has CDR1 SQVTM and CDR2 ANQGSEA. The CDR3 contains 15 residues. Here the CDR3 reads CSVDRNGLFNYGYTF. The DNA for the CDR3 is TGCAGCGTTGATCGAAATGGACTATTTAACTATGGCTACACCTTC. Variable domain in full (rest from reference TRBV29-1 and TRBJ1-2): SAVISQKPSRDICQRGTSLTIQCQVDSQVTMMFWYRQQPGQSLTLIATANQGSEATYESGFVIDKFPISRPNLTFSTLTVSNMSPEDSSIYLCSVDRNGLFNYGYTFGSGTRLTVV.

The CDR3 region is CASSYSGGVYGYTF. The CDR3 nucleotides read TGTGCCAGCAGTTACTCGGGGGGAGTCTATGGCTACACCTTC. V and J are TRBV6-5 and TRBJ1-2; weak D call: TRBD1 (5 bases). Trimming shortened V by 0 bases and J by 4 bases, and 9 bases separated the two germline ends. The germline V gene has CDR1 MNHEY and CDR2 SVGAGI. This CDR3 contains 14 residues.

This clone was observed once. The chain links TRBV28 to TRBJ1-2, with 8 bases that match TRBD1. CDR1 and CDR2 (germline): MDHEN, SYDVKM. This CDR3 spans 14 amino acids. V gave up 5 bases and J gave up 8 bases; unmatched junction bases: 10. CDR3 region: CASSQIDRGDGYTF. CDR3 bases: TGTGCCAGCAGTCAAATAGACAGGGGAGACGGCTACACCTTC.

The J gene is TRBJ1-2, the V gene TRBV19, with D unresolved. This CDR3 is 14 amino acids long. Deletions cut 3 bases from V and 1 base from J, with 9 bases between. Per the germline V gene, CDR1 is LNHDA and CDR2 is SQIVND (reference sequence). The DNA of the CDR3 is TGTGCCAGTAGTATTACGGTCGATAACTATGGCTACACCTTC. Encoded protein: CASSITVDNYGYTF.

This clone showed up just once. The chain employs TRBV27 and TRBJ2-1; TRBD2 agrees at 11 bases. Germline V gene lookup returns CDR1 MNHEY and CDR2 SMNVEV (reference sequence). V was pared by 1 base and J by 3 bases, with 14 bases of the junction left unmatched. CDR3 length equals 20 residues. CDR3 loop: CASSLYPPTSGGNYYNEQFF. In DNA form, the CDR3 reads TGTGCCAGCAGTTTATACCCCCCCACTAGCGGGGGTAACTACTACAATGAGCAGTTCTTC.

The chain combines TRBV9 with TRBJ2-7, with 10 bases that match TRBD2. Germline loops: CDR1 SGDLS, CDR2 YYNGEE. The V and J ends lost 1 base and 5 bases, in that order; junction bases with no gene match: 3. The CDR3 extends over 14 amino acids. CDR3 amino acids: CASSVIAGGDEQYF. CDR3 nucleotide sequence: TGTGCCAGCAGCGTAATAGCGGGAGGCGACGAGCAGTACTTC.

This clone was counted only a few times. The chain links TRBV7-2 to TRBJ2-2; D perhaps matches TRBD2 (7 bases). Trimming left V 2 bases short and J 4 bases short, with 14 bases between. This CDR3 has 16 residues. The V gene's germline CDR1 is SGHTA and CDR2 FQGNSA. DNA of the CDR3: TGTGCCAGCAGCTTAAATACAGGGAGGGGCACCGGGGAGCTGTTTTTT. It encodes CASSLNTGRGTGELFF.

The CDR3 nucleotides are TGTGCCAGCAGCTTAAACACTGGGGGGGTATACAATGAGCAGTTCTTC. It yields the protein CASSLNTGGVYNEQFF. This chain uses TRBV7-9 with TRBJ2-1; 7 bases line up with TRBD2. The germline V gene has CDR1 SEHNR and CDR2 FQNEAQ (reference sequence). The CDR3 contains 16 residues. V was pared by 2 bases and J by 4 bases, with 8 bases of the junction left unmatched.

The chain recombines TRBV4-3 with TRBJ1-5; D is uncertain. Deletions cut 3 bases from V and 7 bases from J, with 10 bases between. Germline V CDR1 and CDR2: LGHNA, YSLEER. The CDR3 is made up of 13 amino acids. The CDR3 loop reads CASSQGPGQPQHF. The CDR3 DNA sequence: TGCGCCAGCAGCCAGGGTCCCGGGCAGCCCCAGCATTTT.

The chain links TRBV19 to TRBJ1-5; D unresolved. There are 13 residues in the CDR3. From germline, CDR1 is LNHDA and CDR2 SQIVND (reference sequence). V was cut by 8 bases and J by 4 bases, with 12 bases left in between. CDR3 coding DNA: TGTGCCAGTGCGGAACAGACTAATCAGCCCCAGCATTTT. It is translated as CASAEQTNQPQHF.

This clone appeared a single time. The chain is built from TRBV19 and TRBJ1-1; possibly TRBD1 for D (6 bases). The CDR3 is 15 residues long. The V end was cut by 3 bases, the J end by 5 bases, with 16 bases between. The germline V gene has CDR1 LNHDA and CDR2 SQIVND (reference sequence). The CDR3 DNA follows: TGTGCCAGTAGTATTGGGGGGGCCCGAGGGACTGAAGCTTTCTTT. Translation: CASSIGGARGTEAFF.

This chain uses TRBV7-3 with TRBJ1-1, with a weak D call TRBD1 (5 bases). Germline CDR1 and CDR2: SGHTA and FQGTGA. This CDR3 has 15 amino acids. Trimming left V 0 bases short and J 4 bases short, with 12 bases between. For the CDR3, the DNA is TGTGCCAGCAGCTTAACTTTTGGGGGTAGCACTGAAGCTTTCTTT. It codes for CASSLTFGGSTEAFF.

This rearrangement joins TRBV10-3 to TRBJ1-2; a weak D match, TRBD1 (5 bases). The CDR3 has 16 amino acids. From germline, CDR1 is ENHRY and CDR2 SYGVKD. Trimming pared 7 bases from V and 0 bases from J, leaving 18 bases between. As DNA, the CDR3 is TGTGCCATCACCGACATGGGTGGGACGGCTAACTATGGCTACACCTTC. Translating it yields CAITDMGGTANYGYTF.

The genes are TRBV18 and TRBJ1-5; a weak D match, TRBD1 (6 bases). Germline assignment: CDR1 KGHSH and CDR2 LQKENI. The CDR3 is made up of 15 amino acids. The germline V and J ends were trimmed by 4 bases and 7 bases, with 17 bases remaining between them. CDR3: CASSRLKGEDQPQHF. The CDR3 DNA sequence: TGTGCCAGCTCACGGCTTAAGGGGGAGGACCAGCCCCAGCATTTT.

This chain connects TRBV7-2 to TRBJ1-5, with D possibly matching TRBD1 (5 bases). This CDR3 region has 14 residues. Per the germline V gene, CDR1 is SGHTA and CDR2 is FQGNSA. Trimming took 1 base from V and 6 from J, leaving 10 bases between them. The CDR3 DNA reads TGTGCCAGCAGCTTAGAGGGGCTAGGTCAGCCCCAGCATTTT. It yields the protein CASSLEGLGQPQHF.

The chain is built from TRBV6-1 and TRBJ2-3; D uncertain. The ends were cut back, 4 bases at V and 2 bases at J, with 7 bases in the middle. The germline CDR1 and CDR2 sequences are MNHNS and SASEGT. The CDR3 is 13 amino acids. The CDR3 nucleotides are TGTGCCAGCAGTGTCGACAACACAGATACGCAGTATTTT. Protein: CASSVDNTDTQYF.

The rearrangement links TRBV11-3 to TRBJ2-5; D remains unclear. There are 13 residues in the CDR3. The V and J ends lost 5 bases and 3 bases respectively, with 10 bases between them. Germline V lookup: CDR1 SGHNT, CDR2 YENEEA. The DNA of the CDR3 is TGTGCCAGCAGCCCTGACGGAAAAGAGACCCAGTACTTC. It is translated as CASSPDGKETQYF.

The chain links TRBV5-1 to TRBJ1-2, with D perhaps matching TRBD1 (6 bases). Trimming stripped 0 bases from V and 4 bases from J, with 13 bases between. The CDR3 is 15 residues long. CDR1 is SGHRS and CDR2 is YFSETQ in the germline V gene. The DNA of the CDR3 is TGCGCCAGCAGCTTGGGAGCAGGGGAGAGCTATGGCTACACCTTC. Its translation: CASSLGAGESYGYTF.

This chain's CDR3 is CASSLGLRQGNGYTF. The CDR3 bases are TGTGCCAGCAGCTTAGGCCTTCGACAGGGGAATGGCTACACCTTC. This sequence joins TRBV11-3 and TRBJ1-2; 8 nucleotides agree with TRBD1. The CDR3 runs to 15 residues. V lost 1 base, J lost 6 bases, and 7 bases stayed unmatched. Looked up from germline, CDR1 is SGHNT and CDR2 is YENEEA.

This clone was observed a few times. The chain combines TRBV2 with TRBJ1-4; D is uncertain. Germline V gives CDR1 SNHLY, CDR2 FYNNEI. V lost 5 bases, J lost 0 bases, and 10 bases lay in between. The CDR3 has 15 amino acids. CDR3 DNA: TGTGCCAGCAGTCCCTGGACGTCAACTAATGAAAAACTGTTTTTT. It yields the protein CASSPWTSTNEKLFF.

This chain links TRBV28 with TRBJ2-1; D remains unclear. The V gene's germline CDR1 is MDHEN and CDR2 SYDVKM. The CDR3 extends over 15 amino acids. V was pared by 6 bases and J by 3 bases, with 15 bases between. As DNA, the CDR3 is TGTGCCAGCAGACCGGTAGGGATCGGCTACAATGAGCAGTTCTTC. Translation: CASRPVGIGYNEQFF.

The chain carries TRBV11-3 and TRBJ2-7; 7 nucleotides match TRBD1. The CDR3 extends over 14 amino acids. The trim removed 1 base at V and 3 bases at J, leaving 3 bases unmatched. Per germline, CDR1 SGHNT and CDR2 YENEEA. The CDR3, as DNA: TGTGCCAGCAGCTTAGCCGGGACAGTCTACGAGCAGTACTTC. It yields the protein CASSLAGTVYEQYF.

This clone has only one observation. This chain uses TRBV11-2 with TRBJ2-1, with 8 bases aligning to TRBD2. The CDR3 contains 15 residues. Germline CDR1 is SGHAT and CDR2 is FQNNGV. Germline trimming cut 4 bases from V and 5 bases from J; bases unmatched to any gene: 7. The CDR3 is CASSSGTSFDNEQFF. CDR3 in DNA: TGTGCCAGCAGCTCCGGGACTAGTTTCGACAATGAGCAGTTCTTC. Drawing the rest from reference TRBV11-2 and TRBJ2-1, the complete variable domain is EAGVAQSPRYKIIEKRQSVAFWCNPISGHATLYWYQQILGQGPKLLIQFQNNGVVDDSQLPKDRFSAERLKGVDSTLKIQPAKLEDSAVYLCASSSGTSFDNEQFFGPGTRLTVL.

This sequence joins TRBV21-1 and TRBJ2-7; whether TRBD1, the table's D call, matches the DNA was not checked. TRBV21-1 is recorded as a pseudogene. CDR3 size: 15 residues. The CDR3 DNA reads as TGTGCCAGCAGCAAAGATGACAGAGATTCCTACGAGCAGTACTTC. The encoded protein is CASSKDDRDSYEQYF.

The chain carries TRBV7-2 and TRBJ2-5, with 7 bases that match TRBD2. Germline values: CDR1 SGHTA, CDR2 FQGNSA. V lost 4 bases and J lost 3; bases outside the gene matches: 11. This CDR3 comprises 16 residues. The CDR3 sequence: CASSSQFSSGEETQYF. CDR3 coding DNA: TGTGCCAGCAGCTCTCAATTTTCCAGCGGGGAAGAGACCCAGTACTTC.